This T cell receptor beta chain stems from a study of shared clonotypes between healthy human individuals. Study overall: Three CD4 naive, three CD4 memory, two CD8 naive and one CD8 memory plate were used per donor.

V dropped 4 bases and J dropped 1 base, with 10 bases sitting between them. The CDR3 is 14 residues long. Per germline, CDR1 SGDLS and CDR2 YYNGEE. TCRdb keeps only in-frame clones here, not all; method: immunoSEQ multiplex PCR. The table shows about 1,500,000 clones, with around 97% occurring only once. Specimen: naive CD4+ T cells sorted from blood. Regarding subset: CD45RA+ positively selected. The sequence was collected from a young man in good health. This chain connects TRBV9 to TRBJ2-3; the D gene is possibly TRBD2 (5 bases). The CDR3, as DNA: TGTGCCAGCAGCCCGAGCGGCGGCACAGATACGCAGTATTTT. Protein product: CASSPSGGTDTQYF. Filled out from reference TRBV9 and TRBJ2-3, the complete variable domain reads DSGVTQTPKHLITATGQRVTLRCSPRSGDLSVYWYQQSLDQGLQFLIQYYNGEERAKGNILERFSAQQFPDLHSELNLSSLELGDSALYFCASSPSGGTDTQYFGPGTRLTVL.